This T cell receptor (beta chain) was identified during a study of blood T cells in healthy people across ages. Of note for this clonotype: Its cognate antigen is unknown.

Overall study findings and caveats: While age rose, TCR beta diversity per million T cells dropped in a roughly linear way.

CDR1 and CDR2 from the germline V gene are LGHNA and YSLEER. The junction had 5 bases not matched to a gene; V was cut back by 0 bases and J by 4 bases. This CDR3 has 15 amino acids. Alongside a J-beta primer mix, a sample-barcoded 5' primer served in a second PCR lasting about 6 to 12 cycles. Via MiXCR, TCRdb re-called the 5' RACE reads, giving one row per CDR3 protein. The table includes approximately 820,000 distinct CDR3 sequences, around 42% detected once. The sequence was obtained from a man aged 60-69 years in good health. J is TRBJ2-7 and V is TRBV4-3; TRBD2 matches at 8 bases. The sample was blood. The chain's CDR3 is CASSQDLGGGYEQYF. CDR3 coding DNA: TGCGCCAGCAGCCAAGATCTCGGCGGGGGGTACGAGCAGTACTTC.